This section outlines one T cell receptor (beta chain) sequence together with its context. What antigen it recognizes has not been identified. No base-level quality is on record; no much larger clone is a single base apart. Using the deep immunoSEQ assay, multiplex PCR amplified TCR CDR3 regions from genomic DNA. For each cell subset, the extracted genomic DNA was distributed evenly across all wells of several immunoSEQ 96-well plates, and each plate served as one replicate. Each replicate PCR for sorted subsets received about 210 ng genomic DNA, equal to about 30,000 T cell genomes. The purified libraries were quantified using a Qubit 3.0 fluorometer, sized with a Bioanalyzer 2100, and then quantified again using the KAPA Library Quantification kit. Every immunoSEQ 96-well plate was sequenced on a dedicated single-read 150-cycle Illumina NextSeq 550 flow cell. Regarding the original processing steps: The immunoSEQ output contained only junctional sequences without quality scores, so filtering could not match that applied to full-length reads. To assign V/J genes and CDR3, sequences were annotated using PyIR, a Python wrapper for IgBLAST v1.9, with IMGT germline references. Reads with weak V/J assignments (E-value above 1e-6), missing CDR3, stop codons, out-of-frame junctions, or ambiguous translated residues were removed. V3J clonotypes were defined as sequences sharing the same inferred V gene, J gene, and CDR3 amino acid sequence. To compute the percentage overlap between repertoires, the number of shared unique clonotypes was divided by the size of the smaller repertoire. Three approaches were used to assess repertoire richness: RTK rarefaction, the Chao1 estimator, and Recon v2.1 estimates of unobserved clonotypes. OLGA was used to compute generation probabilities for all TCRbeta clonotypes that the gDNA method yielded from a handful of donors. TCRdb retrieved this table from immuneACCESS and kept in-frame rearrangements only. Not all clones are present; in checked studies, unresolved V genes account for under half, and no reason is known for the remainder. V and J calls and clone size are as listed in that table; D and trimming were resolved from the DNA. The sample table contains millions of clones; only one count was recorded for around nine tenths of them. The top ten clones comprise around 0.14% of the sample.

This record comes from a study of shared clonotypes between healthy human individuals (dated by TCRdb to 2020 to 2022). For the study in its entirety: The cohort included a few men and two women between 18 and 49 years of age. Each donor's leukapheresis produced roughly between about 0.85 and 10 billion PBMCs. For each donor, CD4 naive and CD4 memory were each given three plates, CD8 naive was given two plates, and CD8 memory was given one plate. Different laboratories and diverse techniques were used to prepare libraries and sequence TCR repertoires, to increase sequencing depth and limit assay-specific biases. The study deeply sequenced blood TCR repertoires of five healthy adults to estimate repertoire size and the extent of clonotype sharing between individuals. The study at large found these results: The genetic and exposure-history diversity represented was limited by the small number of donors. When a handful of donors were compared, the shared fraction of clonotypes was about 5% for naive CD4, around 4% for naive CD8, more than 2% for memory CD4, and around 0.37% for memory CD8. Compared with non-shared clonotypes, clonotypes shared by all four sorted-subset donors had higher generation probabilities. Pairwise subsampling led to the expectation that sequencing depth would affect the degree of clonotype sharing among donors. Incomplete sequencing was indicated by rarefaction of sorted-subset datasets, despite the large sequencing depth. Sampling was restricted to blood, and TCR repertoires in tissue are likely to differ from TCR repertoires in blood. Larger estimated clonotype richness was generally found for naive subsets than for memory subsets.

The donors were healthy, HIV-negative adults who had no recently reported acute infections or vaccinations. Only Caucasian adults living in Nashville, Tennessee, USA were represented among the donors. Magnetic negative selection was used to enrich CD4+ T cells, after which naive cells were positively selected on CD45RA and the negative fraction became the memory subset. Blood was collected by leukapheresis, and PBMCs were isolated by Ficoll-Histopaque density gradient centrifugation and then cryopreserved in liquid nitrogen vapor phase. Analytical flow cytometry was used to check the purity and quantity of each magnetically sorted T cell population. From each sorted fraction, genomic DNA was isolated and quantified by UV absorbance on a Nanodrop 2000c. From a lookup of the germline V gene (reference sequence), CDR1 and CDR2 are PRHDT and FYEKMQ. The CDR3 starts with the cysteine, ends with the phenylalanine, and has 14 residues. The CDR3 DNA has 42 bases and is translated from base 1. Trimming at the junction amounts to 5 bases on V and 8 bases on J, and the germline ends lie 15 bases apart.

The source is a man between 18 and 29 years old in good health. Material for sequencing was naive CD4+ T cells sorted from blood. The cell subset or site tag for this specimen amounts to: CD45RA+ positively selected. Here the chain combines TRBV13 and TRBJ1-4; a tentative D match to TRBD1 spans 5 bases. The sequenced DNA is TGTGCCAGCAGCCCAGCGGGGCTGGGGGAAAAACTGTTTTTT. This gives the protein CASSPAGLGEKLFF. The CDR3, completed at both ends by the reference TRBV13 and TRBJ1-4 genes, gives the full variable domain AAGVIQSPRHLIKEKRETATLKCYPIPRHDTVYWYQQGPGQDPQFLISFYEKMQSDKGSIPDRFSAQQFSDYHSELNMSSLELGDSALYFCASSPAGLGEKLFFGSGTQLSVL.